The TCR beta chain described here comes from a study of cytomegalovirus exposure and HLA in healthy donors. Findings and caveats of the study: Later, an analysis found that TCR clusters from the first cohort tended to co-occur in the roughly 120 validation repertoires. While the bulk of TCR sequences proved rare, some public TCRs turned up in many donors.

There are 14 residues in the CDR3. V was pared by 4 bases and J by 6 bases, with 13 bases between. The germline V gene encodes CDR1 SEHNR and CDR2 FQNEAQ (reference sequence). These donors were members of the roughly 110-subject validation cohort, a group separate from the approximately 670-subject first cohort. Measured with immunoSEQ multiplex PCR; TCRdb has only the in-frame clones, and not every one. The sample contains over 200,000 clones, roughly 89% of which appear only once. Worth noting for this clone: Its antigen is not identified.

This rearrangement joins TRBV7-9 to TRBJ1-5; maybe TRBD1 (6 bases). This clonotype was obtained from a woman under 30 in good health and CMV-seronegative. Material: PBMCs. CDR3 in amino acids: CASSSPGVSQPQHF. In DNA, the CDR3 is TGTGCCAGCAGCTCCCCAGGGGTGAGTCAGCCCCAGCATTTT.